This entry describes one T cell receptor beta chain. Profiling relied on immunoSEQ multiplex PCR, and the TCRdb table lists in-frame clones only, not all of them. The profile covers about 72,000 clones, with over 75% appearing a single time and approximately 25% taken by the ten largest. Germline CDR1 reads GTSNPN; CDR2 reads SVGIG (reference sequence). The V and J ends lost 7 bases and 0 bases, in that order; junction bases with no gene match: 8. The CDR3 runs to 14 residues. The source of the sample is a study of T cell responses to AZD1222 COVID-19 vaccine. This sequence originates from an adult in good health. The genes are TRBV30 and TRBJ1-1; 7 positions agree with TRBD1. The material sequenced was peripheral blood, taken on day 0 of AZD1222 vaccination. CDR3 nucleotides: TGTGCCTTAGGGGACAGCGAGATGAACACTGAAGCTTTCTTT. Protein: CALGDSEMNTEAFF. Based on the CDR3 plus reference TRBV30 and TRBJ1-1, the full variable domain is SQTIHQWPATLVQPVGSPLSLECTVEGTSNPNLYWYRQAAGRGLQLLFYSVGIGQISSEVPQNLSASRPQDRQFILSSKKLLLSDSGFYLCALGDSEMNTEAFFGQGTRLTVV.